This TCR beta chain was captured in a study of blood T cells in healthy people across ages. Caucasian, healthy and from Russia, the donors were aged between 6 and 90. Peripheral blood samples of approximately 10 milliliters were drawn from each donor. J lost 4 bases, V lost 5 bases, and 6 bases had no gene match. This CDR3 is 15 amino acids long. Alongside a J-beta primer mix, a sample-barcoded 5' primer served in a second PCR lasting about 7 to 12 cycles. Each cDNA molecule was tagged by a template-switch adaptor that had 12 random nucleotides. Individual samples furnished no less than 2.5 million CDR3-containing paired-end reads apiece. TCRdb recomputed calls from the 5' RACE reads with MiXCR, one row per CDR3 protein. The table records 650,000 to 800,000 distinct CDR3 sequences, under 45% of them present only once.

The sample comprised blood. V usage is TRBV12-3 or TRBV12-4 and J usage is TRBJ2-3; 10 bases are shared with TRBD2. This receptor was identified in a man between 60 and 75 years old in good health. CDR3 residues: CASSHSGGTADTQYF. The CDR3 DNA reads as TGTGCCAGCAGTCATAGCGGGGGGACCGCAGATACGCAGTATTTT.